This TCR beta chain stems from a study of T cells in Graves' hyperthyroidism and ophthalmopathy (dated by TCRdb to about 2019). For the study in its entirety: Peripheral blood samples were taken at the time of initial diagnosis, prior to any treatment. After blood sampling, hyperthyroidism patients were treated with methimazole at a starting dose of 30 mg daily, and ophthalmopathy patients were treated with high-dose intravenous methylprednisolone. Prospective prediction of ophthalmopathy was tested in an independent validation cohort consisting of roughly 20 hyperthyroidism patients and over 15 patients who later progressed to ophthalmopathy. The paper reports TCR Vbeta CDR3 sequencing of more than 120 peripheral blood samples: fewer than 50 ophthalmopathy, over 70 hyperthyroidism and some 17 progressor patients. In addition, the study compared T-cell repertoires in thyroid tissue and in blood from six Graves' hyperthyroidism patients. The 75 to 100 discovery patients were divided at random into training and test sets in a 7:3 ratio. A discovery cohort of approximately 100 patients, 43 with Graves' ophthalmopathy and 55 to 65 with stable Graves' hyperthyroidism, was used to find distinguishing TCR V-J signatures. Here is what the overall study found, with its caveats: No statistical method was used to fix the sample size in advance, and group allocation was not hidden from the investigators. Most expanded thyroid clonotypes (frequency above 0.001) were also found in blood, which suggests that blood repertoires may mirror thyroid immune responses. During validation, the model predicted progression to ophthalmopathy a median of about 5.9 months ahead of onset, with 60% to 71% sensitivity and 72.22% specificity. Ophthalmopathy was separated from stable hyperthyroidism by a 13 V-J signature model, with over 85% sensitivity and about 84% specificity obtained in cross-validation and 80%/75% obtained in testing.

A patient counted as having stable Graves' hyperthyroidism if no progression to ophthalmopathy occurred over 18 months of follow-up. Hyperthyroidism patients were newly diagnosed, had a disease duration of under 2 months, and were aged 18 to 65 years. Patients with uncontrolled infections, other autoimmune diseases, pregnancy or lactation were excluded. Clinical symptoms, serum thyroxine and TRAb, thyroid ultrasound, and orbital computed tomography formed the basis for the diagnoses. Ficoll-Paque density gradient centrifugation was used to isolate PBMCs from around 10 ml of fresh peripheral blood. Trizol reagent was used to extract total RNA, and RNA quality was then checked on an Agilent 2100 Bioanalyzer. From V the trimming removes 4 bases and from J it removes 8 bases, while the gene matches leave 13 bases of the junction unaccounted for. Including cysteine and phenylalanine, the CDR3 has 16 amino acids. The kept DNA is CDR3 alone, 48 bases in frame from the first base. Via the germline V gene, CDR1 is SGHTA and CDR2 FQGTGA.

TCR beta CDR3 regions were amplified from RNA transcripts. The TCR CDR3 was subjected to a first round of RT-PCR using the HTBI primer set and the Qiagen OneStep RT-PCR kit. A second multiplex PCR round built the libraries, followed by size selection and purification. Sequencing of the libraries was done on an Illumina HiSeq2000 using paired-end 100 bp reads. The original pipeline was this. SOAPnuke was used to process the raw data, removing reads that contained adapters or uncalled bases, had a mean Phred below 15, or lacked an exact match to the constant primer or identifier. COPE v1.2.5 was used to merge the high-quality paired reads, and each unique nucleotide sequence was defined as a clonotype. MiTCR v1.1 was used to align clonotypes to the IMGT TRBV, TRBD and TRBJ reference segments. Only V-J combinations with frequency above 0.0001, covering 99% to 99.2% of repertoires, were analysed. A TCS score was defined as the ratio between F50 (clonal expansion) and ExV (chaos), using BLOSUM62-based TCRdist between CDR3 peptides within each V-J. Welch's t-statistics and random forest reduced fewer than 600 V-J features to about 13, which were used in a naive Bayes classifier (R e1071). The raw public reads went through TCRdb reprocessing: fastp at Q25, MiXCR clone calling, in-frame beta chains kept. Every distinct CDR3 protein forms one entry, paired with its most common genes and DNA. The V and J calls were not made by the authors but by TCRdb's processing. Present in this sample are more than 300,000 distinct CDR3 sequences, approximately 15% of which were seen just once. 11% of the sample lies in the top ten.

On this clonotype itself: The antigen it binds to is not known. Base-call qualities are not available, and no considerably larger clone is one nucleotide away.

Sequenced sample: blood. This receptor chain uses TRBV7-3 and TRBJ2-1, and TRBD2 matches 8 of the central bases. The TCR sequence derives from an older woman with Graves' hyperthyroidism. The DNA sequence is TGTGCCAGCAGCTCACTCGGGACTAGAAAGGGTGATGAGCAGTTCTTC. This codes for CASSSLGTRKGDEQFF.